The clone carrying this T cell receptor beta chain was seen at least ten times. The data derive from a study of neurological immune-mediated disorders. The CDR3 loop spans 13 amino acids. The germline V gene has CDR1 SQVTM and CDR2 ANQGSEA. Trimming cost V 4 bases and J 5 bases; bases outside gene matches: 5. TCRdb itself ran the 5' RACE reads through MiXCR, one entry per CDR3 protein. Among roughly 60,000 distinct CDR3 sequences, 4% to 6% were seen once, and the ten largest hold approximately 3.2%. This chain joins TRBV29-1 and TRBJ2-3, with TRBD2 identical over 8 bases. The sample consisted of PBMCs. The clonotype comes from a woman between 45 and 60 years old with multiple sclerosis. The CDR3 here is CSVVGGDQDTQYF. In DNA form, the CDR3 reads TGCAGCGTTGTCGGGGGGGATCAAGATACGCAGTATTTT.